This T cell receptor (beta chain) comes out of a study of beta chain features in type 1 diabetes. As every portion of the isolated RNA was reverse transcribed, the sequencing read expressed TCRB transcripts. Using immunoSEQ multiplex PCR, the repertoire was profiled, and TCRdb retains in-frame clones only, with some absent. The table shows under 350,000 clones, with under 8.5% occurring only once. This clone was observed many times. Other DNA sequences in this specimen translate into the identical CDR3. Sequencing was carried out using central memory CD4+ T cells from blood. The clonotype comes from a woman aged 18-29 years in good health.

CDR3 nucleotide sequence: TGTGCCAGCAGCCCAACCGGAGACTATGGCTACACCTTC. It encodes CASSPTGDYGYTF. The rearrangement joins TRBV6-6 to TRBJ1-2; the D is unclear. The CDR3 covers 13 residues. Trimming shortened V by 6 bases and J by 3 bases, and 11 bases separated the two germline ends. The germline gives CDR1 MNHNY, CDR2 SVGAGI (reference sequence).